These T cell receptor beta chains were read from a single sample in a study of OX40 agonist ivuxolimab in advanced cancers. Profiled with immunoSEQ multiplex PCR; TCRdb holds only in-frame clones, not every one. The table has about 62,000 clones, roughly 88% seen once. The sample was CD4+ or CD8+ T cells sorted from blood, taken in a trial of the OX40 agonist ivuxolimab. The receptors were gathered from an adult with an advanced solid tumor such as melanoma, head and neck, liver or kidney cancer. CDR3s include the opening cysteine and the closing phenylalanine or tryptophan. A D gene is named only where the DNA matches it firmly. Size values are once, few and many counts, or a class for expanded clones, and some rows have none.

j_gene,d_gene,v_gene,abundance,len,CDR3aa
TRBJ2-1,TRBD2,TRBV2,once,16,CASSRLAGSSYNEQFF
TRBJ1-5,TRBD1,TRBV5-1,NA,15,CASSPFTGGNQPQHF
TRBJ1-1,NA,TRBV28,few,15,CASSPPGTVNTEAFF
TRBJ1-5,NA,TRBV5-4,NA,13,CSRGGRGNQPQHF
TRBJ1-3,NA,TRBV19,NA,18,CASSIRSDAGMNGNTIYF
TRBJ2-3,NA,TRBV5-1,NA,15,CASSLDGTSTDTQYF
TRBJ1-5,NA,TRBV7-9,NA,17,CASSLTEAGVELQPQHF
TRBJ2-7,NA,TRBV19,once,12,CASRDTWDEQYF
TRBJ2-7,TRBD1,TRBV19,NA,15,CASSIGLGQVYEQYF
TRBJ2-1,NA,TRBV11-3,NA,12,CASSAVGNEQFF
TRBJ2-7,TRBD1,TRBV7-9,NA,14,CASSEGQGFHEQYF
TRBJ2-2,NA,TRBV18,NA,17,CASSPLGQGTYTGELFF
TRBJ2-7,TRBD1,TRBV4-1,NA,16,CASSQEGGQGAYEQYF